This T cell receptor (beta chain) was captured in a study of cytotoxic CD8 clonotypes in ibrutinib-treated CLL. Study information: Investigators collected response samples after a median roughly 12 months of treatment, range 6 to 36. Broader study findings: Upon ibrutinib response clonality rose, and upon progression it fell back toward baseline.

Cryopreserved PBMCs supplied 2 to 2.5 micrograms of genomic DNA for TCR beta libraries. For this clone: What it binds is unknown.

V was pared by 2 bases and J by 3 bases, with 7 bases between. This CDR3 has 14 amino acids. In germline, CDR1 is SGHTA, CDR2 FQGTGA. The data were produced by immunoSEQ multiplex PCR, yet TCRdb's version contains in-frame clones alone and is incomplete. The sample has roughly 180,000 clones; over 60% are singletons. The rearrangement joins TRBV7-3 to TRBJ2-2, with unresolved D. This TCR came from a human donor with chronic lymphocytic leukemia. Sequencing was performed on PBMCs, taken after 24 months of ibrutinib treatment. CDR3 coding DNA: TGTGCCAGCAGCTTAGGTCCCTACACCGGGGAGCTGTTTTTT. Translating gives CASSLGPYTGELFF.